This T cell receptor beta chain was found in a study of T cell clonality in common variable immunodeficiency. Notes on this clone: The read comes to an end 3 residues before the CDR3 does, leaving the germline J gene to fill in the end.

This CDR3 contains 15 residues. Germline V gives CDR1 GTSNPN, CDR2 SVGIG (reference sequence). V dropped 4 bases and J dropped 0 bases, with 12 bases sitting between them. Using immunoSEQ multiplex PCR, the repertoire was profiled, and TCRdb retains in-frame clones only, with some absent. The specimen gives 40,000 to 60,000 clones without singletons; the ten biggest hold around 2%. The chain has TRBV30 and TRBJ1-4, with D possibly matching TRBD1 (6 bases). Sequenced material: peripheral blood mononuclear cells. This clonotype was obtained from a person aged 18 to 75 in good health. The DNA read from the CDR3 is TGTGCCTGGAAACGGGGGGCTGCAACTAATGAAAAA. As protein: CAWKRGAATNEK. In full, the CDR3 reads CAWKRGAATNEKLFF.